This note documents a single T cell receptor beta chain sequence. This clonotype came up a few times. Its antigen is currently not known. Per-base quality was not reported, and no clone a single base away is much larger than it. To demonstrate the VDJtools post-analysis software, TCR beta repertoires were profiled from the peripheral blood of more than 10 young patients with multiple sclerosis. The patients with multiple sclerosis were children and adolescents between roughly 6 and 17 years of age. The method behind the library was PCR. The sequencer listed for this sample is Illumina HiSeq 2500. Unique molecular identifiers were incorporated into TCR beta cDNA libraries to reduce PCR and sequencing biases. Every 1 to 10 million input T cells yielded approximately 500,000 cDNA molecules, meaning each molecule approximated one T cell. Patient libraries were prepared and sequenced with the same protocol used for the earlier healthy control dataset. Samples belonging to the same batch were prepared together, multiplexed and sequenced on a shared HiSeq lane. Turning to the authors' computational methods: Raw barcoded reads were processed with MIGEC, and single-read molecular identifier groups were discarded before consensus assembly and CDR3 extraction. Clonotype tables were post-analysed with VDJtools, and diversity was normalized by down-sampling all datasets to the smallest sample size. To correct batch-related cross-sample contamination, repertoire overlap clustering matched CDR3 amino acid sequences but not nucleotide sequences. Starting from the raw public reads, TCRdb applied fastp trimming at Q25, assembled clones with MiXCR and retained in-frame beta chains. Records with the same CDR3 protein are collapsed into one entry carrying the most frequent genes and DNA. The V and J calls and clone size are TCRdb's, not the authors'. For this sample there are about 620,000 distinct CDR3 sequences; around 47% appear just once. About 1.5% of the sample belongs to the ten largest clones.

The data stem from a study of post-analysis software for immune sequencing data (dated by TCRdb to 2015 to 2017). Looking at the study overall: Recorded disease courses included relapsing-remitting, secondary progressive and progressive-relapsing multiple sclerosis, with some patients lacking subtype annotation. Patient repertoires were compared against roughly 11 previously published healthy control repertoires from donors aged roughly 6 to 26 years. A subset of samples was prepared in parallel using single-end sample barcoding, then pooled and co-amplified after Illumina adapter ligation. What the authors observed across the whole study: Significantly higher frequencies in patients than in controls were found for several TRBV segments, including TRBV5-6, TRBV5-1 and TRBV20-1. Direct clustering with F measure revealed strong co-clustering of samples prepared in the same batch, which led to a batch-effect correction. The control group was slightly older than the multiple sclerosis patient group. Multiple sclerosis patients had significantly lower normalized Chao1 diversity than controls, a result that suggests substantial peripheral T-cell clonal expansion.

From its cysteine to its phenylalanine, the CDR3 spans 14 amino acids. Just CDR3 DNA is preserved here, 42 bases in frame from base 1. Here V drops 10 bases and J drops 5 bases, and the junction holds 10 bases not matched to any gene. From the germline V gene, CDR1 is KGHDR and CDR2 is SFDVKD. Here the chain combines TRBV24-1 and TRBJ2-1; 7 middle bases align to TRBD1. The specimen was blood. The TCR comes from a girl aged 10 to 17 with multiple sclerosis. The base sequence is TGTGCCACAAGAGACAGGGTGAAGAACAATGAGCAGTTCTTC. This gives the protein CATRDRVKNNEQFF.